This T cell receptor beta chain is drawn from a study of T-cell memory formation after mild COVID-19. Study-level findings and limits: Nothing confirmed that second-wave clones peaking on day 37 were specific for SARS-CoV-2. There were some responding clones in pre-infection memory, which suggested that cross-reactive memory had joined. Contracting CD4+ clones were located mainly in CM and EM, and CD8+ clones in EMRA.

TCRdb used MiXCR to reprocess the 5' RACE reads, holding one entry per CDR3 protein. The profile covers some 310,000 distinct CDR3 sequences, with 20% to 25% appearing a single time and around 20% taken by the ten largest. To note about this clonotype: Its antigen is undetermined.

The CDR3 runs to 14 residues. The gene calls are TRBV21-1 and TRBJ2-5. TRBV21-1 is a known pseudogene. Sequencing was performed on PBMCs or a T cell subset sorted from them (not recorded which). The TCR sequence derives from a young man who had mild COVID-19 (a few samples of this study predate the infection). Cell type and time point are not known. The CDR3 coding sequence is TGTGCCAGCAGCAAAGTTAACAGCTCGCCAACCCAGTACTTC. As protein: CASSKVNSSPTQYF.